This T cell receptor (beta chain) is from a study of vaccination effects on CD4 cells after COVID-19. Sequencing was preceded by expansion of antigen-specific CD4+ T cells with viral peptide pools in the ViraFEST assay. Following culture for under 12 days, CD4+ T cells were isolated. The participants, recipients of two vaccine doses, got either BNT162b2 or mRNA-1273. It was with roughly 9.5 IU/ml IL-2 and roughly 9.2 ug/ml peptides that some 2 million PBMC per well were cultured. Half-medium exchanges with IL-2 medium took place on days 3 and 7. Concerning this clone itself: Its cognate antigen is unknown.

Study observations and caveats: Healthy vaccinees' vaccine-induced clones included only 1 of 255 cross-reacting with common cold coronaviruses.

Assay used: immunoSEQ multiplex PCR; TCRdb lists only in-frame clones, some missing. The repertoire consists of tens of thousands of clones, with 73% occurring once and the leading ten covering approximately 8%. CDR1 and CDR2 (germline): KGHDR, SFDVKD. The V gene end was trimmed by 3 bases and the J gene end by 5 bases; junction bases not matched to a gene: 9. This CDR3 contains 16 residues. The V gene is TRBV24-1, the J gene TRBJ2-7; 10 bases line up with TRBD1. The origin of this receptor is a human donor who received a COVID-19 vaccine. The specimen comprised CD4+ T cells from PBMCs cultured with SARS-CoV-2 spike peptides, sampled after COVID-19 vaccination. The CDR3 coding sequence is TGTGCCACCAGTGATGGACAGGGGGTTTTGATTCACGAGCAGTACTTC. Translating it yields CATSDGQGVLIHEQYF.